Listed below are T cell receptor beta chains from one sample, sequenced in a study of cytomegalovirus exposure and HLA in healthy donors. Produced via immunoSEQ multiplex PCR; TCRdb's table is partial and in-frame only. The sample shows about 180,000 clones, approximately 81% of them seen only once. Sequences were obtained from PBMCs. The receptors derive from a boy between 2 and 10 years old in good health and CMV-seronegative. Each CDR3 is given with its conserved first and last residue. The D gene is left open where the match is weak. Clone size, where shown, is once, few, many, or a class for clones that have expanded.

J gene	V gene	clone size	D gene	CDR3 protein	CDR3 DNA
TRBJ1-1	TRBV6-5	.	.	CASSYSTHGGAEAFF	TGTGCCAGCAGTTACTCGACCCATGGGGGCGCTGAAGCTTTCTTT
TRBJ2-3	TRBV12-5	.	TRBD2	CASGLTSGGTDTQYF	TGTGCTAGTGGTTTGACTAGCGGGGGCACAGATACGCAGTATTTT
TRBJ2-7	TRBV11-2	.	TRBD1	CASSLGGWQGADYEQYF	TGTGCCAGCAGCTTAGGAGGTTGGCAGGGGGCGGACTACGAGCAGTACTTC
TRBJ1-5	TRBV5-1	.	.	CASSLEGPPSNQPQHF	TGCGCCAGCAGCTTGGAGGGGCCACCTAGCAATCAGCCCCAGCATTTT
TRBJ1-2	TRBV6-5	.	.	CASSLLGEHYGYTF	TGTGCCAGCAGCCTCCTCGGGGAGCACTATGGCTACACCTTC
TRBJ1-5	TRBV11-2	.	TRBD1	CASSLQGDSNQPQHF	TGTGCCAGCAGCTTACAGGGGGATAGCAATCAGCCCCAGCATTTT
TRBJ2-2	TRBV5-1	.	TRBD1	CASSLATGSGNTGELFF	TGCGCCAGCAGCTTGGCGACAGGGTCGGGGAACACCGGGGAGCTGTTTTTT
TRBJ1-2	TRBV10-2	.	.	CASSGLASGNYGYTF	TGCGCCAGCAGTGGACTGGCAAGTGGTAACTATGGCTACACCTTC
TRBJ2-3	TRBV5-5	.	.	CASSLSPYPTTDTQYF	TGTGCCAGCAGCTTGTCCCCCTACCCAACCACAGATACGCAGTATTTT
TRBJ2-7	TRBV10-3	.	TRBD2	CAISEGLAGGGAYEQYF	TGTGCCATCAGTGAGGGACTAGCGGGAGGGGGGGCCTACGAGCAGTACTTC
TRBJ2-1	TRBV4-1	.	.	CASSQGLMGQMGGNEQFF	TGCGCCAGCAGCCAGGGCTTAATGGGACAAATGGGGGGGAATGAGCAGTTCTTC
TRBJ2-2	TRBV2	.	TRBD2	CASSGLAGAGTGELFF	TGTGCCAGCAGTGGTCTAGCGGGAGCGGGCACCGGGGAGCTGTTTTTT
TRBJ2-7	TRBV14	.	TRBD2	CASSRRLAGASGEQYF	TGTGCCAGCAGCCGGCGACTAGCGGGAGCATCAGGGGAGCAGTACTTC
TRBJ1-2	TRBV10-3	.	.	CAISESKWKGDYGYTF	TGTGCCATCAGTGAGTCGAAGTGGAAGGGAGACTATGGCTACACCTTC
TRBJ2-1	TRBV12-5	.	TRBD2	CASGLSLGLAAHNEQFF	TGTGCTAGTGGTTTGTCTCTCGGCCTAGCGGCTCACAATGAGCAGTTCTTC
TRBJ1-5	TRBV2	.	.	CASSELKPYSNQPQHF	TGTGCCAGCAGTGAACTAAAGCCATATAGCAATCAGCCCCAGCATTTT
TRBJ1-5	TRBV18	.	.	CASSPQQTNQPQHF	TGTGCCAGCTCACCACAGCAGACTAATCAGCCCCAGCATTTT
TRBJ1-2	TRBV10-2	.	.	CASSRQDAYGYTF	TGCGCCAGCAGCCGACAGGACGCCTATGGCTACACCTTC
TRBJ1-1	TRBV5-4	.	.	CASSSSLAPMNTEAFF	TGTGCCAGCAGCTCTTCCCTCGCGCCCATGAACACTGAAGCTTTCTTT
TRBJ1-4	TRBV10-2	.	.	CASSDQGGDNEKLFF	TGCGCCAGCAGTGACCAGGGAGGGGATAATGAAAAACTGTTTTTT
TRBJ2-7	TRBV5-6	few	TRBD2	CASSLGGRAVYEQYF	TGTGCCAGCAGCTTAGGCGGGAGGGCGGTCTACGAGCAGTACTTC
TRBJ2-5	TRBV7-9	.	TRBD1	CASSRIDRGTGGTQYF	TGTGCCAGCAGCCGTATTGACAGGGGGACCGGGGGGACCCAGTACTTC
TRBJ2-2	TRBV6-4	.	TRBD1	CASSDSFRTGLNPGELFF	TGTGCCAGCAGTGACTCGTTTAGGACAGGACTCAATCCCGGGGAGCTGTTTTTT
TRBJ2-3	TRBV12-2	.	.	CASRNPLGLAGEADTQYF	TGTGCAAGTCGCAATCCCTTGGGGCTAGCGGGAGAGGCAGATACGCAGTATTTT